This TCR beta chain was documented in a study of cytomegalovirus exposure and HLA in healthy donors. Study overall: Prior work identified under 130 million unique TCR beta sequences in 150 million to 200 million T cells.

Both 60 Vbeta primers and 13 Jbeta primers went into the PCR. This table comes from immunoSEQ multiplex PCR, and its TCRdb copy is limited to in-frame clones, with some not included. The sample carries 85,000 to 100,000 clones, around 74% recorded once. The CDR3 extends over 12 amino acids. Deletions cut 5 bases from V and 3 bases from J, with 7 bases between. Germline assignment: CDR1 LNHDA and CDR2 SQIVND (reference sequence). The chain joins TRBV19 to TRBJ1-2; D may be TRBD1 (6 bases). The sequence was obtained from a man aged 45-65 years in good health and CMV-seropositive. Sequencing input: PBMCs. In DNA, the CDR3 is TGTGCCAGTAGTTGGACAGACTATGGCTACACCTTC. Amino acid sequence: CASSWTDYGYTF. Full variable domain (remainder filled in from reference TRBV19 and TRBJ1-2): DGGITQSPKYLFRKEGQNVTLSCEQNLNHDAMYWYRQDPGQGLRLIYYSQIVNDFQKGDIAEGYSVSREKKESFPLTVTSAQKNPTAFYLCASSWTDYGYTFGSGTRLTVV.